The rows below give T cell receptor beta chains drawn from one sample of a study of early T cells in non-severe SARS-CoV-2 infection. TCRdb independently ran MiXCR on the 5' RACE reads; one entry per CDR3 protein. Of about 48,000 distinct CDR3 sequences detected, over 10% appear once; the ten largest clones hold 10% to 13%. The specimen was whole blood. The receptors were gathered from an adult who was a healthcare worker with PCR-confirmed SARS-CoV-2 infection or an uninfected control (not recorded which). Each CDR3 is given with its conserved first and last residue. D genes are given only for firm matches. Only some rows state a clone size, as once, few, many or a class for expanded clones.

J gene,D gene,clone size,V gene,CDR3 DNA,CDR3 protein
TRBJ1-2,-,many,TRBV6-2/TRBV6-3,TGTGCCAGCAGTTACAACAGGAAAGCTAACTATGGCTACACCTTC,CASSYNRKANYGYTF
TRBJ2-1,TRBD2,many,TRBV10-1,TGCGCCAGCAGTGGGCCTAGCGGATACAATGAGCAGTTCTTC,CASSGPSGYNEQFF
TRBJ1-1,TRBD1,many,TRBV7-2,TGTGCCAGCAGCGTAGACCTGACAGGGCACGCTTTCTTT,CASSVDLTGHAFF
TRBJ1-1,-,many,TRBV29-1,TGCAGCGTTGCCAACTTGAACACTGAAGCTTTCTTT,CSVANLNTEAFF
TRBJ1-2,-,few,TRBV12-3/TRBV12-4,TGTGCCAGCAGTCGGACAGTCATCTATGGCTACACCTTC,CASSRTVIYGYTF
TRBJ2-7,TRBD1,few,TRBV12-3/TRBV12-4,TGTGCCAGCAGTTTATGGACAGGGGGTGGCTACGAGCAGTACTTC,CASSLWTGGGYEQYF
TRBJ1-1,-,many,TRBV6-6,TGTGCCAGCAATCTTGGACCGACGAACACTGAAGCTTTCTTT,CASNLGPTNTEAFF
TRBJ2-5,TRBD2,many,TRBV7-9,TGTGCCAGCAGCTTTACGGGACTAGCGGGGAGAGAGACCCAGTACTTC,CASSFTGLAGRETQYF
TRBJ1-1,-,-,TRBV29-1,TGCAGCGTTGCAAAGAACACTGAAGCTTTCTTT,CSVAKNTEAFF
TRBJ2-1,TRBD2,many,TRBV9,TGTGCCAGCAGCGTGTCGGGACTAGCGGGGGGGAATGAGCAGTTCTTC,CASSVSGLAGGNEQFF
TRBJ2-2,TRBD1,many,TRBV6-6,TGTGCCAGCAGCCGGGACAGGGGGAAAACCGGGGAGCTGTTTTTT,CASSRDRGKTGELFF
TRBJ1-1,-,few,TRBV10-3,TGTGCCATCAGTCCGGGGGGCCCCACTGAAGCTTTCTTT,CAISPGGPTEAFF
TRBJ1-1,-,-,TRBV6-2/TRBV6-3,TGTGCCAGCAGTTACAGTAACACTGAAGCTTTCTTT,CASSYSNTEAFF
TRBJ2-3,-,many,TRBV27,TGTGCCAGCAGTTCCTGGGGCGGCACAGATACGCAGTATTTT,CASSSWGGTDTQYF
TRBJ1-5,-,many,TRBV7-8,TGTGCCAGCAGCTTAGACAGAGACAATCAGCCCCAGCATTTT,CASSLDRDNQPQHF
TRBJ1-2,-,many,TRBV7-9,TGTGCCAGCAGCCAAATGAACTTAGTTAACTATGGCTACACCTTC,CASSQMNLVNYGYTF
TRBJ2-3,TRBD1,many,TRBV29-1,TGCAGCGTTTTAAGGACAGGGGGCACAGATACGCAGTATTTT,CSVLRTGGTDTQYF
TRBJ1-2,-,-,TRBV7-2,TGTGCCAGCAGCTTAGGTCTTGTACAGTCTAACTATGGCTACACCTTC,CASSLGLVQSNYGYTF
TRBJ2-7,-,-,TRBV5-1,TGCGCCAGCAGCCCGACGCAGGGCATTAGCGAGCAGTACTTC,CASSPTQGISEQYF
TRBJ1-1,-,many,TRBV11-2,TGTGCCAGCAGCTTACGAGGGGAAGCTTTCTTT,CASSLRGEAFF
TRBJ1-2,TRBD1,few,TRBV5-1,TGCGCCAGCAGCGCAGGACAGGGGGCTTACTATGGCTACACCTTC,CASSAGQGAYYGYTF
TRBJ1-1,-,many,TRBV5-1,TGCGCCAGCAGCTTAAGGGAGTACACTGAAGCTTTCTTT,CASSLREYTEAFF
TRBJ2-7,-,many,TRBV9,TGTGCCAGCAGCGTAGGAGGTTCCCACGAGCAGTACTTC,CASSVGGSHEQYF
TRBJ2-1,TRBD1,many,TRBV7-3,TGTGCCAGCAGCCAAAGAGGTACCGGGACAGGGGGCAACAATGAGCAGTTCTTC,CASSQRGTGTGGNNEQFF
TRBJ2-3,-,many,TRBV19,TGTGCCAGTAGTACCACCGGAGGGGTGGCAGATACGCAGTATTTT,CASSTTGGVADTQYF
TRBJ1-6,-,few,TRBV3-1,TGTGCCAGCAGCCTGGACGGGAGGAATTCACCCCTCCACTTT,CASSLDGRNSPLHF
TRBJ1-4,-,few,TRBV4-2,TGTGCCAGCAGCCAGGAGGGCTCCTTTGGTGAAAAACTGTTTTTT,CASSQEGSFGEKLFF
TRBJ2-7,-,once,TRBV6-5,TGTGCCAGCAGTGTCGGGGCGAAGCAGTACTTC,CASSVGAKQYF
TRBJ2-1,-,many,TRBV11-2,TGTGCCAGCAGCTTACGGGGGTCAACCTACAATGAGCAGTTCTTC,CASSLRGSTYNEQFF
TRBJ1-1,TRBD1,many,TRBV15,TGTGCCACCAGCGTCGACAGGGTAAACACTGAAGCTTTCTTT,CATSVDRVNTEAFF
TRBJ2-7,-,many,TRBV5-5,TGTGCCAGCAGCTCCCCCTGGGGGGACAGCGAGTACTTC,CASSSPWGDSEYF
TRBJ1-4,-,-,TRBV6-8,TGTGCCAGCAGTCTTCCCGAGGACGAAGGTGAAAAACTGTTTTTT,CASSLPEDEGEKLFF
TRBJ2-7,-,-,TRBV2,TGTGCCAGCACCCCCCCGGGGGGCAAGCAGTACTTC,CASTPPGGKQYF
TRBJ1-4,TRBD1,-,TRBV29-1,TGCAGCGCCGGAGGGGACAGGTTTAATGAAAAACTGTTTTTT,CSAGGDRFNEKLFF
TRBJ1-1,TRBD1,many,TRBV9,TGTGCCAGCAGCGTTACAGGGGGCAACACTGAAGCTTTCTTT,CASSVTGGNTEAFF
TRBJ2-6,-,many,TRBV6-1,TGTGCCAGCAGGGGACAACCCTCTGGGGCCAACGTCCTGACTTTC,CASRGQPSGANVLTF
TRBJ2-3,-,many,TRBV28,TGTGCCAGCAGTTCCCCTGGGGGGGCGGCAGATACGCAGTATTTT,CASSSPGGAADTQYF
TRBJ2-2,TRBD2,few,TRBV7-9,TGTGCCAGCAGCCTGCCGGGACTAGCGCGGAGGAACACCGGGGAGCTGTTTTTT,CASSLPGLARRNTGELFF
TRBJ2-5,TRBD2,many,TRBV11-2,TGTGCCAGCAGCGCGGGACTAGCGGGTCCCCGCGGAGAGACCCAGTACTTC,CASSAGLAGPRGETQYF
TRBJ2-4,-,many,TRBV6-2/TRBV6-3,TGTGCCAGCAGCCACGGTGTGGCCCACATTCAGTACTTC,CASSHGVAHIQYF
TRBJ1-1,-,few,TRBV14,TGTGCCAGCAGCCAGGGAATTCCCAGCACTGAAGCTTTCTTT,CASSQGIPSTEAFF
TRBJ2-1,TRBD2,-,TRBV18,TGTGCCAGCTCATCGGGACTAGCGGCCTACAATGAGCAGTTCTTC,CASSSGLAAYNEQFF
TRBJ2-7,-,many,TRBV19,TGTGCCAGGACGCCCTACGAGCAGTACTTC,CARTPYEQYF
TRBJ1-6,-,few,TRBV6-1,TGTGCCAGCAGCAGGGTGGTTGATTCACCCCTCCACTTT,CASSRVVDSPLHF
TRBJ2-3,-,many,TRBV5-1,TGCGCCAGCAGCTTGCGGGGGGCTAGCGCCACAGATACGCAGTATTTT,CASSLRGASATDTQYF
TRBJ2-3,TRBD2,many,TRBV7-2,TGTGCCAGCAGCCAGACTAGCGTTGGCACAGATACGCAGTATTTT,CASSQTSVGTDTQYF
TRBJ2-1,TRBD2,-,TRBV11-3,TGTGCCAGCAGCTTAGGGAAGCGGGGGGCCTACAATGAGCAGTTCTTC,CASSLGKRGAYNEQFF